Shown below are 20 T cell receptor beta chains from a single sample sequenced in a study of regulatory T cells in long-lasting Graves disease. To make TCR beta libraries, researchers used iRepertoire HTBI primers and Arm-PCR of CDR3 regions. TCRdb used MiXCR to reprocess the multiplex PCR reads, holding one entry per CDR3 protein. Counted here are fewer than 550,000 distinct CDR3 sequences, around a fifth occurring once; the ten biggest clones make up roughly 6.9%. As to time point: persistent/refractory GD, antithyroid drugs over 5 years with positive TRAb. PBMCs were the source of the RNA used for TCR sequencing. Sequenced here: peripheral blood mononuclear cells (PBMCs), sampled when the disease was refractory, from a patient treated with antithyroid drugs. The receptor set was obtained from a female donor with Graves disease.

The chain uses TRBV13 and TRBJ1-3, with D perhaps TRBD1 (5 bases). CDR1 and CDR2 from the germline V gene are PRHDT and FYEKMQ (reference sequence). The CDR3 spans 16 residues. Trimming took off 5 bases at V and 3 bases at J, with 17 bases between the two ends. CDR3 sequence reads: CASSEQGGEGGNTIYF. As DNA, the CDR3 is TGTGCCAGCAGCGAGCAAGGAGGGGAGGGTGGAAACACCATATATTTT.

The rearrangement joins TRBV29-1 to TRBJ1-4, with unresolved D. CDR1 is SQVTM and CDR2 is ANQGSEA in the germline V gene. CDR3 length equals 14 residues. V was shortened by 4 bases and J by 2 bases, with 11 bases between the two germline ends. This CDR3 reads CSVAPKLTNEKLFF. CDR3 DNA sequence: TGCAGCGTTGCCCCGAAGTTGACTAATGAAAAACTGTTTTTT. The whole variable domain, filled in from reference TRBV29-1 and TRBJ1-4, reads SAVISQKPSRDICQRGTSLTIQCQVDSQVTMMFWYRQQPGQSLTLIATANQGSEATYESGFVIDKFPISRPNLTFSTLTVSNMSPEDSSIYLCSVAPKLTNEKLFFGSGTQLSVL.

The V call is TRBV7-9, the J call TRBJ2-5; 12 positions match TRBD2. V trimming: 5 bases; J trimming: 5 bases; junction bases outside the gene matches: 6. Germline V gives CDR1 SEHNR, CDR2 FQNEAQ (reference sequence). This CDR3 region has 15 residues. The CDR3 coding sequence is TGTGCCAGCAGCCGACCACTAGCGGGAGGCGAGACCCAGTACTTC. Amino acids: CASSRPLAGGETQYF.

This clonotype was seen ten or more times. CDR3 loop: CASSARPPYEQYF. The DNA for the CDR3 is TGTGCCAGCAGCGCCCGACCGCCGTACGAGCAGTACTTC. This chain uses TRBV7-8 with TRBJ2-7; unclear D gene. The CDR3 length is 13 residues. The V and J ends lost 5 bases and 4 bases respectively, with 12 bases between them. Germline V gives CDR1 SGHVS, CDR2 FQNEAQ. Variable domain in full (rest from reference TRBV7-8 and TRBJ2-7): GAGVSQSPRYKVAKRGQDVALRCDPISGHVSLFWYQQALGQGPEFLTYFQNEAQLDKSGLPSDRFFAERPEGSVSTLKIQRTQQEDSAVYLCASSARPPYEQYFGPGTRLTVT.

J is TRBJ1-2 and V is TRBV4-1; D may be TRBD1 (5 bases). V lost 0 bases and J 1 base, leaving 12 bases between the germline ends. Germline V gene lookup returns CDR1 MGHRA and CDR2 YSYEKL. The CDR3 covers 16 residues. The CDR3 is CASSQDRTGGNYGYTF. The CDR3, as DNA: TGCGCCAGCAGCCAAGATCGAACGGGGGGTAACTATGGCTACACCTTC.

V gene TRBV7-2 combines with J gene TRBJ1-2, with D unresolved. Germline V gene lookup returns CDR1 SGHTA and CDR2 FQGNSA. Trimming took off 10 bases at V and 2 bases at J, with 8 bases between the two ends. This CDR3 region has 11 residues. In nucleotides, the CDR3 is TGTGCCACCGAGAAAAACTATGGCTACACCTTC. Protein product: CATEKNYGYTF.

This clonotype was recorded once. CDR3 sequence reads: CASSLIGKRDLAGPDTQYF. The CDR3 DNA sequence: TGTGCCAGCAGTCTCATAGGAAAGCGGGACCTGGCGGGCCCAGATACGCAGTATTTT. This chain joins TRBV28 and TRBJ2-3, with 7 bases that match TRBD2. The germline V gene encodes CDR1 MDHEN and CDR2 SYDVKM. The CDR3 runs to 19 residues. V was clipped by 5 bases and J by 4 bases; unmatched bases: 21.

The chain couples TRBV20-1 to TRBJ1-6, with TRBD1 identical over 8 bases. Germline lookup yields CDR1 DFQATT and CDR2 SNEGSKA (reference sequence). The V gene end was trimmed by 3 bases and the J gene end by 10 bases; junction bases not matched to a gene: 14. The CDR3 is 16 amino acids. CDR3 DNA: TGCAGTGCTAGCCCGTCTTTCGGACAGGGTTTCTCACCCCTCCACTTT. It is translated as CSASPSFGQGFSPLHF.

The chain joins TRBV4-1 to TRBJ1-3; TRBD1 might be the D (5 bases). V was cut by 4 bases and J by 3 bases, with 13 bases left in between. There are 15 residues in the CDR3. From germline, CDR1 is MGHRA and CDR2 YSYEKL. CDR3 residues: CASSLLGGDGNTIYF. The CDR3 DNA follows: TGCGCCAGCAGCCTCCTCGGAGGGGATGGAAACACCATATATTTT.

Here the CDR3 DNA reads TGTGCCAGCAGTCCGGGACTAGCGGGAGCGTGGTACGAGCAGTACTTC. Its protein is CASSPGLAGAWYEQYF. This rearrangement joins TRBV6-1 to TRBJ2-7, with 14 bases matching TRBD2. CDR1 and CDR2 (germline): MNHNS, SASEGT. The CDR3 covers 16 residues. V shed 5 bases, J shed 4 bases, and the junction held 7 bases outside the gene matches.

At least ten counts were recorded for this clonotype. The chain carries TRBV6-9 and TRBJ2-7, with TRBD2 identical over 8 bases. This CDR3 spans 15 amino acids. From germline, CDR1 is MNHGY and CDR2 SVAAGI. V lost 4 bases and J lost 2; bases outside the gene matches: 7. CDR3 DNA sequence: TGTGCCAGCAGTTCTACTAGCGGAGAAACCTACGAGCAGTACTTC. It translates to CASSSTSGETYEQYF.

The rearrangement uses TRBV5-1 and TRBJ1-4, with a tentative D call TRBD1 (5 bases). The germline CDR1 and CDR2 sequences are SGHRS and YFSETQ. The CDR3 spans 15 residues. The V and J ends lost 1 base and 6 bases respectively, with 13 bases between them. CDR3 loop: CASSLTPGRDEKLFF. The CDR3 coding sequence is TGCGCCAGCAGCTTGACGCCGGGCAGGGATGAAAAACTGTTTTTT.

This clonotype came up many times. The CDR3 here is CASSTYGTGVSGNTIYF. CDR3 coding DNA: TGTGCCAGCAGTACTTATGGGACAGGGGTCTCTGGAAACACCATATATTTT. The chain is built from TRBV28 and TRBJ1-3, with 10 bases that match TRBD1. Trimming removed 5 bases from V and 0 bases from J; junction bases left unmatched: 7. Germline CDR1 reads MDHEN; CDR2 reads SYDVKM. CDR3 length equals 17 residues. Full variable domain (rest looked up from reference TRBV28 and TRBJ1-3): DVKVTQSSRYLVKRTGEKVFLECVQDMDHENMFWYRQDPGLGLRLIYFSYDVKMKEKGDIPEGYSVSREKKERFSLILESASTNQTSMYLCASSTYGTGVSGNTIYFGEGSWLTVV.

Comments on this clonotype: A much larger clone lies a single base off, so this may be a read error. This chain uses TRBV20-1 with TRBJ1-1; D unresolved. The CDR3 spans 11 residues. Germline V CDR1 and CDR2: DFQATT, SNEGSKA (reference sequence). The CDR3 loop is CSARVQTEASF. DNA of the CDR3: TGCAGTGCTAGAGTACAGACTGAAGCTTCCTTT.

This clonotype was detected a few times. The chain joins TRBV9 to TRBJ2-2; TRBD2 matches at 8 bases. The CDR3 consists of 16 residues. Germline-derived CDR1 and CDR2 are SGDLS and YYNGEE. V was pared by 0 bases and J by 6 bases, with 7 bases of the junction left unmatched. The CDR3, as DNA: TGTGCCAGCAGCGTAGTCCCAGCGGGAGTGCCCGGGGAGCTGTTTTTT. Amino acid sequence: CASSVVPAGVPGELFF.

The CDR3 DNA reads TGTGCCAGCAGCACAACCTGGGGACAGGGCACCTACGAGCAGTACTTC. Its protein product is CASSTTWGQGTYEQYF. V and J are TRBV5-6 and TRBJ2-7, with 9 positions matching TRBD1. The CDR3 totals 16 residues. Germline-derived CDR1 and CDR2 are SGHDT and YYEEEE. V dropped 4 bases and J dropped 2; count of bases not matched to a gene: 10.

This clonotype has only a few counts. This chain connects TRBV19 to TRBJ2-7; 8 bases match TRBD1. Trimming cost V 4 bases and J 6 bases; bases outside gene matches: 5. Germline CDR1 and CDR2: LNHDA and SQIVND (reference sequence). This CDR3 is built from 13 residues. The CDR3 loop is CASSKTGVGEQYF. The CDR3 nucleotides read TGTGCCAGTAGTAAGACAGGGGTCGGCGAGCAGTACTTC.

This clonotype turned up a few times. The chain carries TRBV28 and TRBJ2-7; TRBD2 matches at 8 bases. The CDR3 runs 13 residues. CDR1 is MDHEN, CDR2 SYDVKM, per germline. J lost 7 bases, V lost 5 bases, and 7 bases had no gene match. CDR3 sequence: CASSILAGREQYF. The CDR3, as DNA: TGTGCCAGCAGTATCCTAGCGGGCAGGGAGCAGTACTTC.

This clonotype was seen ten or more times. V usage is TRBV28 and J usage is TRBJ1-2; tentative D call: TRBD1 (5 bases). Between the trimmed V and J ends, which lost 6 bases and 8 bases, there was a span of 16 bases. Per the germline V gene, CDR1 is MDHEN and CDR2 is SYDVKM. The CDR3 consists of 13 residues. The CDR3 is CASRSRDLFGYTF. CDR3 coding DNA: TGTGCCAGCAGGAGTCGGGACTTATTCGGCTACACCTTC.

The chain recombines TRBV19 with TRBJ2-2; 9 positions agree with TRBD1. Losses at the gene ends were 2 bases for V and 3 bases for J; bases not matched to a gene: 7. CDR1 and CDR2 (germline): LNHDA, SQIVND (reference sequence). The CDR3 runs 17 residues. The CDR3 nucleotides are TGTGCCAGTAGTATAAGGCACCGGACAGGGGACACCGGGGAGCTGTTTTTT. Residues: CASSIRHRTGDTGELFF.